A selection of T cell receptor beta chains follows, all from one sample in a study of cytomegalovirus exposure and HLA in healthy donors. TCRdb's table, derived via immunoSEQ multiplex PCR, lists solely in-frame clones and lacks some. The data hold 150,000 to 190,000 clones, with around 72% observed a single time. The specimen was PBMCs. The receptors here all came from a man aged 18 to 29 in good health and CMV-seronegative. Both conserved end residues are part of each CDR3. Each record gives: J gene, V gene, CDR3 protein.

>TRBJ2-2|TRBV5-1
CASGQSDTGELFF
>TRBJ1-5|TRBV27
CASRRGSSFLVLDQPQHF
>TRBJ1-4|TRBV5-4
CASSLAGQGPFSDRGEKLFF
>TRBJ2-1|TRBV20-1
CSANSLFEQFF
>TRBJ1-4|TRBV4-3
CASSHAFGRASEKLFF
>TRBJ2-1|TRBV10-3
CAIMGTSGGKGGFDEQFF
>TRBJ2-1|TRBV21-1
CAGPGTSDLDEQFF
>TRBJ2-7|TRBV7-9
CASSSGTGTSYEQYF
>TRBJ1-1|TRBV6-6
CASTTSGSPYNTEAFF
>TRBJ1-1|TRBV7-6
CASSSRTGGETEAFF
>TRBJ1-1|TRBV7-2
CASSFPGVVHMNTEAFF
>TRBJ2-7|TRBV27
CASSLSGTGYEQYF
>TRBJ2-3|TRBV6-5
CASSYVGGADTQYF
>TRBJ2-1|TRBV5-1
CASNLAGEGNEQFF
>TRBJ2-3|TRBV4-3
CASSRARNPLADTQYF
>TRBJ1-1|TRBV18
CASSPGGEVAFF
>TRBJ2-1|TRBV19
CASSIGGTVWVQFF
>TRBJ2-2|TRBV9
CASSVVTSAGGELFF
>TRBJ1-4|TRBV7-6
CASSIDRGGEKLFF
>NA|TRBV27
CASIGTSVYEQYF
>TRBJ2-7|TRBV28
CASSGSGVYEQYF